This T cell receptor beta chain was captured in a study of blood T cell repertoires in COVID-19. CDR1 and CDR2 (germline): MDHEN, SYDVKM. The CDR3 runs to 15 residues. V was pared by 1 base and J by 2 bases, with 10 bases between. Using immunoSEQ multiplex PCR, the repertoire was profiled, and TCRdb retains in-frame clones only, with some absent. The repertoire holds 70,000 to 80,000 clones, with about 80% as singletons. The clonotype was recovered from a human donor in a cohort sampled during active COVID-19. The V and J genes are TRBV28 and TRBJ2-3, with D tentatively TRBD1 (6 bases). Specimen: peripheral blood. The CDR3, as DNA: TGTGCCAGCAGTTTATCAGGGGTGACCACAGATACGCAGTATTTT. Amino acids: CASSLSGVTTDTQYF. Full variable domain (missing parts from reference TRBV28 and TRBJ2-3): DVKVTQSSRYLVKRTGEKVFLECVQDMDHENMFWYRQDPGLGLRLIYFSYDVKMKEKGDIPEGYSVSREKKERFSLILESASTNQTSMYLCASSLSGVTTDTQYFGPGTRLTVL.